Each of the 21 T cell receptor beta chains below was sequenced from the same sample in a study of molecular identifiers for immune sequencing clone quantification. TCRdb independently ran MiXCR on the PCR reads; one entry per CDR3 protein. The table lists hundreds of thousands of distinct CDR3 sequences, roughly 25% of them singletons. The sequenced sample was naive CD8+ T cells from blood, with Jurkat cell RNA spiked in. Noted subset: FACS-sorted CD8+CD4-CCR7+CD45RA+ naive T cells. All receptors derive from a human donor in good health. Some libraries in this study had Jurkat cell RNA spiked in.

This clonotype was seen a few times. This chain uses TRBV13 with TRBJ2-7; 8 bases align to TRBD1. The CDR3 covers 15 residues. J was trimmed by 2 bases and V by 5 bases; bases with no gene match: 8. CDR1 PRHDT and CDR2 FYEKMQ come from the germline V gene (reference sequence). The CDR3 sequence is CASSPRQGSTYEQYF. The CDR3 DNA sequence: TGTGCCAGCAGCCCACGACAGGGGTCAACCTACGAGCAGTACTTC.

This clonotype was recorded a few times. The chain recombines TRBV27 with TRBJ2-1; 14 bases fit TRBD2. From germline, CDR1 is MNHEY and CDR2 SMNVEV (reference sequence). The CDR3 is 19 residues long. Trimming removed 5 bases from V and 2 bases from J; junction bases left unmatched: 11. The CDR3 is CASSPQIGTSGGPYNEQFF. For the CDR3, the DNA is TGTGCCAGCAGTCCCCAAATCGGGACTAGCGGGGGTCCCTACAATGAGCAGTTCTTC.

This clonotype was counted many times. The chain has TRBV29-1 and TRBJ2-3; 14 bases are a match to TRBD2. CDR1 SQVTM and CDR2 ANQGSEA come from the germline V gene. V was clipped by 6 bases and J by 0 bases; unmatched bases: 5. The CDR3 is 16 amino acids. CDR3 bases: TGCAGCGTCGAGGGACTAGCGGGAGTAAGCACAGATACGCAGTATTTT. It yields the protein CSVEGLAGVSTDTQYF.

The CDR3 DNA sequence: TGTGCCAGCAGCGCAGAAGGACAGGGGGCCACTGAAGCTTTCTTT. Translating gives CASSAEGQGATEAFF. V and J are TRBV9 and TRBJ1-1, with 11 nucleotides matching TRBD1. The junction had 5 bases not matched to a gene; V was cut back by 3 bases and J by 4 bases. Germline lookup yields CDR1 SGDLS and CDR2 YYNGEE. The CDR3 sequence is 15 residues long.

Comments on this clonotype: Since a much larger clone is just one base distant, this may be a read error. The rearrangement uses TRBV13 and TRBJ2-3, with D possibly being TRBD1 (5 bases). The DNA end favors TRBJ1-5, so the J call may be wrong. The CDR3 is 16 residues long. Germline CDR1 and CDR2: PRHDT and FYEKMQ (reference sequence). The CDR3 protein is CASSLLQRGITDTQHF. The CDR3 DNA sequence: TGTGCCAGCAGCTTGCTGCAGCGGGGGATCACAGATACGCAGCATTTT.

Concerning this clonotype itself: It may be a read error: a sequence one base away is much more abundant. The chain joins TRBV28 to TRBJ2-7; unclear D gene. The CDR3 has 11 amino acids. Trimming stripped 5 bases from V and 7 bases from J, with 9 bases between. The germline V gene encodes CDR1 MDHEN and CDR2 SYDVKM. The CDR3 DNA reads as TGTGCCAGCAGTCAGTGGTGGGAGCAGTACTTC. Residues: CASSQWWEQYF.

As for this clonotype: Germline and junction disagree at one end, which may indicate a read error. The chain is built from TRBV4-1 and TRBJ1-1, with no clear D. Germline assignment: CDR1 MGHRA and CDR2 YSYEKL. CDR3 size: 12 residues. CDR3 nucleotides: TGCGCCAGCAGCCAATTGAACACTGAAGCTCTCTTT. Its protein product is CASSQLNTEALF.

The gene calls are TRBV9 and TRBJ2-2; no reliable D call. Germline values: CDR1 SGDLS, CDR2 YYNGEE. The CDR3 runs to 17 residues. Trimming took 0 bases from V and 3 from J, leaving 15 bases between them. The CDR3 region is CASSVAMGSEDTGELFF. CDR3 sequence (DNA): TGTGCCAGCAGCGTAGCTATGGGGTCAGAGGACACCGGGGAGCTGTTTTTT. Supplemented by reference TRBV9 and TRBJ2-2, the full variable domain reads DSGVTQTPKHLITATGQRVTLRCSPRSGDLSVYWYQQSLDQGLQFLIQYYNGEERAKGNILERFSAQQFPDLHSELNLSSLELGDSALYFCASSVAMGSEDTGELFFGEGSRLTVL.

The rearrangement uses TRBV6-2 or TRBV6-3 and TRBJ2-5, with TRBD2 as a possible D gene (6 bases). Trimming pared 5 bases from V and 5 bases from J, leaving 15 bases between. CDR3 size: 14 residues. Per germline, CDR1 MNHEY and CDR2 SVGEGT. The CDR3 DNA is TGTGCCAGCAGTGAACTAGCTCTTGAGGAGACCCAGTACTTC. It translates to CASSELALEETQYF.

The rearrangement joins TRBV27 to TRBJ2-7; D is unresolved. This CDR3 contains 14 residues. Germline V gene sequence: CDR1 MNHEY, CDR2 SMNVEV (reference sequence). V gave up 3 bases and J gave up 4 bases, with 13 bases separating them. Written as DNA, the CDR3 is TGTGCCAGCAGTTTTTCGGGTATAGGGTACGAGCAGTACTTC. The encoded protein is CASSFSGIGYEQYF.

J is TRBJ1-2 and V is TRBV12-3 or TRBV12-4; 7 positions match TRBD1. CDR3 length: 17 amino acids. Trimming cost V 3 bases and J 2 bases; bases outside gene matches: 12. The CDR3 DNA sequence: TGTGCCAGCAGTTTCGGACAGGTACGACGGAACAACTATGGCTACACCTTC. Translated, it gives CASSFGQVRRNNYGYTF.

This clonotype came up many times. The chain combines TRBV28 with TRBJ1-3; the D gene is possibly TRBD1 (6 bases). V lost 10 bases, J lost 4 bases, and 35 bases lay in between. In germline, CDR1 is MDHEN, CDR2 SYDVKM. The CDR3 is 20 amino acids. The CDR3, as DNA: TGTGCCAACATTGACACTAGGATATTGTCGGACAGACCGTCGGGAAACACCATATATTTT. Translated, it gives CANIDTRILSDRPSGNTIYF. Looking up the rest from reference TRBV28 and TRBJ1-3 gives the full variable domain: DVKVTQSSRYLVKRTGEKVFLECVQDMDHENMFWYRQDPGLGLRLIYFSYDVKMKEKGDIPEGYSVSREKKERFSLILESASTNQTSMYLCANIDTRILSDRPSGNTIYFGEGSWLTVV.

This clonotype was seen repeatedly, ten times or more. The CDR3 protein is CASSSHAGGRETQYF. The CDR3 DNA reads TGTGCCAGCAGTTCCCACGCGGGGGGAAGGGAGACCCAGTACTTC. The chain joins TRBV7-2 to TRBJ2-5; 8 bases match TRBD2. V gave up 6 bases and J gave up 5 bases; unmatched junction bases: 11. Germline lookup yields CDR1 SGHTA and CDR2 FQGNSA. This CDR3 is built from 15 residues.

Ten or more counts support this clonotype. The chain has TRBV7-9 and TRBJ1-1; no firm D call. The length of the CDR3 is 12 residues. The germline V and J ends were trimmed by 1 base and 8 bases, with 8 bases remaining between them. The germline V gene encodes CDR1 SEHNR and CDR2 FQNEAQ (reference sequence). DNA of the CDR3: TGTGCCAGCAGCTTAGGAACTGAGGAAGCTTTCTTT. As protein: CASSLGTEEAFF.

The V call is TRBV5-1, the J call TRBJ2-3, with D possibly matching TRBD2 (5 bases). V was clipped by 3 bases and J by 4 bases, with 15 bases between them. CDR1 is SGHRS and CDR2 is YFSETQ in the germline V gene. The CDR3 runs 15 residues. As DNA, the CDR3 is TGCGCCAGCAGCTCGGCATCGGGGTGGTCAGATACGCAGTATTTT. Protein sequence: CASSSASGWSDTQYF.

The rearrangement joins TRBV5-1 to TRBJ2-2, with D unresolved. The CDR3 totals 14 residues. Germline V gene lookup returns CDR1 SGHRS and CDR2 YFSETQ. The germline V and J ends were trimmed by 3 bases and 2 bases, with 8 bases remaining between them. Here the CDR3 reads CASSSGINTGELFF. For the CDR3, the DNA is TGCGCCAGCAGCTCCGGTATCAACACCGGGGAGCTGTTTTTT.

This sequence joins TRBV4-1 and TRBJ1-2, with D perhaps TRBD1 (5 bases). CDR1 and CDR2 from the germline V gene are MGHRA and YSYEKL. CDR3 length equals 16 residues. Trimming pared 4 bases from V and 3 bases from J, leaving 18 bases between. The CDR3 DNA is TGCGCCAGCAGCCCCTCTAGACAGCGTGGTGACTATGGCTACACCTTC. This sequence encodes CASSPSRQRGDYGYTF.

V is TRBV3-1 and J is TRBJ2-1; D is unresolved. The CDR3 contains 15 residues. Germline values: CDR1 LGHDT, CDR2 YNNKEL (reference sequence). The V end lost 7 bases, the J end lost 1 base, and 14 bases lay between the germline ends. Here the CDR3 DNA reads TGTGCCAGCACCCTTGGGCTAGGATCCTACAATGAGCAGTTCTTC. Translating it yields CASTLGLGSYNEQFF.

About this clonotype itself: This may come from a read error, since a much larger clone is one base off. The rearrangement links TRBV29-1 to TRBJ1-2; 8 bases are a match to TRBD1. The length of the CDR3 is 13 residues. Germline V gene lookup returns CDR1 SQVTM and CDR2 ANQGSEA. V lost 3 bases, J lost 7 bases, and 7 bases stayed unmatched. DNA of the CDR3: TGCAGCGTTGATTCAGGGGGCTGGTGTGGCTACACCTTC. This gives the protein CSVDSGGWCGYTF. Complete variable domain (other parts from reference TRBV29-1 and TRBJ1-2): SAVISQKPSRDICQRGTSLTIQCQVDSQVTMMFWYRQQPGQSLTLIATANQGSEATYESGFVIDKFPISRPNLTFSTLTVSNMSPEDSSIYLCSVDSGGWCGYTFGSGTRLTVV.

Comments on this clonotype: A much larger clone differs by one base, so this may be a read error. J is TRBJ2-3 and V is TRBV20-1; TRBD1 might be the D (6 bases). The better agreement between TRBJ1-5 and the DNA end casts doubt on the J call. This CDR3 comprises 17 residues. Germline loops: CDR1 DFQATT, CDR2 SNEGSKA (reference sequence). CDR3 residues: CSARDPGTSGGADTQHF. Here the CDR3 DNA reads TGCAGTGCTAGAGATCCCGGGACTAGCGGGGGCGCAGATACGCAGCATTTT.

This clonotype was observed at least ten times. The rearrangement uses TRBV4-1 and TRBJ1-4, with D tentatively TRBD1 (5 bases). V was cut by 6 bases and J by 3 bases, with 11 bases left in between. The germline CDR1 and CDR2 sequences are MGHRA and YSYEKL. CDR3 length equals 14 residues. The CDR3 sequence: CASRPGLANEKLFF. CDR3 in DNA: TGCGCCAGCAGACCAGGGTTGGCTAATGAAAAACTGTTTTTT.